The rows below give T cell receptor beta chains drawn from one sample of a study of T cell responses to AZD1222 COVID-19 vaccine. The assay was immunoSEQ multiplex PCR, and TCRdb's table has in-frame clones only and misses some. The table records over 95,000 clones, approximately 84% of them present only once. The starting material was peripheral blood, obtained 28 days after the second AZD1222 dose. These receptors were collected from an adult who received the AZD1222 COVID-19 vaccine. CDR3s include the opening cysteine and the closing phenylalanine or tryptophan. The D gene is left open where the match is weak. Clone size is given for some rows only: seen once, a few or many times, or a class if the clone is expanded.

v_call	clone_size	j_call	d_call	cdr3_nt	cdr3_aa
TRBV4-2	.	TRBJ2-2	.	TGTGCCAGCTTGGGGCGGATTAACACCGGGGAGCTGTTTTTT	CASLGRINTGELFF
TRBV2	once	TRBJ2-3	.	TGTGCCAGCAGATCCAGGGTGAAGGATACGCAGTATTTT	CASRSRVKDTQYF
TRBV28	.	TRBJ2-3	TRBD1	TGTGCCAGCAGACTGGACAGGGGGCTTGCAGATACGCAGTATTTT	CASRLDRGLADTQYF
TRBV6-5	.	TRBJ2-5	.	TGTGCCAGCAGTTACTCCGGCCCCAAGGCGGAGACCCAGTACTTC	CASSYSGPKAETQYF
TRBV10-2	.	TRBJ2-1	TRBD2	TGCGCCAGTAGGCCCAGCGGGGGGCGATACAATGAGCAGTTCTTC	CASRPSGGRYNEQFF
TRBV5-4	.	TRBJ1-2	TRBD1	TGTGCCAGCAGTCAACCGGGACAGGGGGACCACTATGGCTACACCTTC	CASSQPGQGDHYGYTF
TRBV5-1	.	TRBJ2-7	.	TGCGCCAGCAGCTTGGCCGGCGACAGGATCTACGAGCAGTACTTC	CASSLAGDRIYEQYF
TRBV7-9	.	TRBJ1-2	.	TGTGCCAGCAGCTCCTTCGCCTTC	CASSSFAF
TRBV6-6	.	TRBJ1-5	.	TGTGCCAGCAGTCCAGAGTCCAACCGTTATAGCAATCAGCCCCAGCATTTT	CASSPESNRYSNQPQHF
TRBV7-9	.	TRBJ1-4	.	TGTGCCAGCAGCCTGGCCGGGGGGCGCGGGGCTAATGAAAAACTGTTTTTT	CASSLAGGRGANEKLFF
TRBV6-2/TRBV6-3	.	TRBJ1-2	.	.	CASSSSSGYGYTF
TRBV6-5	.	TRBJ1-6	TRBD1	TGTGCCATCGGACAGGGCCCTAATTCACCCCTCCACTTT	CAIGQGPNSPLHF
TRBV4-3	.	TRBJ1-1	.	TGCGCCAGCAGCCGAGGAGGACTACCCAACACTGAAGCTTTCTTT	CASSRGGLPNTEAFF
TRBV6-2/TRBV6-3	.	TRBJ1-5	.	TGTGCCAGCAGTTCGGGACAAGTTAGCAATCAGCCCCAGCATTTT	CASSSGQVSNQPQHF
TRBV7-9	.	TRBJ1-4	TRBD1	TGTGCCAGCAGCTTGACAGGGGGAATTAATGAAAAACTGTTTTTT	CASSLTGGINEKLFF
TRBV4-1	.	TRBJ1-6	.	TGCGCCAGCAGCCAAGAGGCGGGCAGCCTGAATTCACCCCTCCACTTT	CASSQEAGSLNSPLHF
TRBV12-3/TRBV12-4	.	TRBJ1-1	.	TGTGCCAGCCGCCGGGACCTAGGGATGGCTTTCTTT	CASRRDLGMAFF
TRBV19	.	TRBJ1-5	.	TGTGCCAGTAGTATAACAGGTAGATTTAGCAATCAGCCCCAGCATTTT	CASSITGRFSNQPQHF
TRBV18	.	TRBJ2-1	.	TGTGCCAGCTCACCACGGGGAAGGGCGGGCTCCTACAATGAGCAGTTCTTC	CASSPRGRAGSYNEQFF
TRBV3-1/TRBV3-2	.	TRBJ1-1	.	TGTGCCAGCAGCGGGCGTACCAGGGTTAACACTGAAGCTTTCTTT	CASSGRTRVNTEAFF
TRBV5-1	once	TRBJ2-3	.	TGCGCCAGCAGCTTGGTAGGACTTACAGATACGCAGTATTTT	CASSLVGLTDTQYF
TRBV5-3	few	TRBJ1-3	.	TGTGCCAGAAGCTTGGGTTACTCTGGAAACACCATATATTTT	CARSLGYSGNTIYF
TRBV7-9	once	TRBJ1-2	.	TGTGCCAGCAGCTCCCGGGACGGTAACTATGGCTACACCTTC	CASSSRDGNYGYTF
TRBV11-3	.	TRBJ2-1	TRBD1	TGTGCCAGCAGCCTGGGACAGGGAATATACAATGAGCAGTTCTTC	CASSLGQGIYNEQFF
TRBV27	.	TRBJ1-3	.	TGTGCCAGCAGTTCACAGGGTTCGTCCGGAAACACCATATATTTT	CASSSQGSSGNTIYF
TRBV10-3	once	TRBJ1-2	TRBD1	TGTGCCATCAGACTGGGACAGGGGGCCTATGGCTACACCTTC	CAIRLGQGAYGYTF
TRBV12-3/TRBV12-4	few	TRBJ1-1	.	TGTGCCAGCAGTTTGGGGCCGAACACTGAAGCTTTCTTT	CASSLGPNTEAFF
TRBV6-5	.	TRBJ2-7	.	TGTGCCAGCAGCTCCACATTCAGGGGTGCTTACGAGCAGTACTTC	CASSSTFRGAYEQYF
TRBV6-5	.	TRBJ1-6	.	TGTGCCAGCACCCTACGGGGGGAGGCTTTATCACCCCTCCACTTT	CASTLRGEALSPLHF
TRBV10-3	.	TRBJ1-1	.	TGTGCCATCCGCCGGGACACTAACACTGAAGCTTTCTTT	CAIRRDTNTEAFF
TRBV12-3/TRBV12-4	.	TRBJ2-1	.	TGTGCCAGCGGGAACGGATACAATGAGCAGTTCTTC	CASGNGYNEQFF
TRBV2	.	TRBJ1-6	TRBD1	TGTGCCACCCGGTGGGGACAGGGCAATTCACCCCTCCACTTT	CATRWGQGNSPLHF
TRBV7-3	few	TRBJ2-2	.	TGTGCCAGCAGCTATGGGGCCGGGGAGCTGTTTTTT	CASSYGAGELFF
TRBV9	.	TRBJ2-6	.	TGTGCCAGCAGCGTAGACATAACTGGGGCCAACGTCCTGACTTTC	CASSVDITGANVLTF
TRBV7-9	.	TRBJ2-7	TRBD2	TGTGCCAGCAGCACCCGACTAGCGGGAATCGACGAGCAGTACTTC	CASSTRLAGIDEQYF
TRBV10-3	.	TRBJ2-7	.	TGTGCCGTTAGCGGAACCTACGAGCAGTACTTC	CAVSGTYEQYF
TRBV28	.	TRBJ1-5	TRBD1	TGTGCCAGCAGCCATTCCGACAGGGTATTAAGGGGCAATCAGCCCCAGCATTTT	CASSHSDRVLRGNQPQHF
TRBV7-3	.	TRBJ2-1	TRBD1	TGTGCCAGCAGCTACGGACAGGGGGCTGGGGAGCAGTTCTTC	CASSYGQGAGEQFF
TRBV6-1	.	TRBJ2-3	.	TGTGCCAGCAGTGAACGCCCGGGGACTTCAGATACGCAGTATTTT	CASSERPGTSDTQYF
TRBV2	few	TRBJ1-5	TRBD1	TGTGCCAGCAGCCTCCAAAGACAGGGGAGGGGACAGCCCCAGCATTTT	CASSLQRQGRGQPQHF
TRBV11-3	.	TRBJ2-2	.	TGTGCCAGCAGCTTAGTGCCCGGGTCCGGGGAGCTGTTTTTT	CASSLVPGSGELFF